The rows below give T cell receptor beta chains drawn from one sample of a study of technical replicates of blood from four donors. Clones were read by immunoSEQ multiplex PCR, and TCRdb kept only the in-frame ones, dropping some. The table lists 70,000 to 85,000 clones, around 97% of them singletons. The sequencing input was T cells isolated from PBMCs. The source of these receptors is a human donor in good health. The CDR3 runs from the conserved cysteine through the conserved F or W. Fields, in order: D gene, V gene, clone size, J gene, CDR3 protein, CDR3 DNA. The D gene is left open where the match is weak. The size of a clone is reported for some rows only, either as once, few or many, or as a class for expanded clones.

d_gene: TRBD1; v_gene: TRBV6-5; abundance: NA; j_gene: TRBJ2-7; CDR3aa: CASSRSTGSIAEQYF; CDR3nt: TGTGCCAGCAGTAGATCGACAGGGAGTATCGCCGAGCAGTACTTC
d_gene: NA; v_gene: TRBV21-1; abundance: NA; j_gene: TRBJ2-4; CDR3aa: CASSKGCCWGGENIQYF; CDR3nt: TGTGCCAGCAGCAAAGGTTGTTGTTGGGGAGGCGAAAACATTCAGTACTTC
d_gene: TRBD1; v_gene: TRBV18; abundance: NA; j_gene: TRBJ1-1; CDR3aa: CASSLGTGGDTEAFF; CDR3nt: TGTGCCAGCTCACTCGGGACAGGGGGAGACACTGAAGCTTTCTTT
d_gene: NA; v_gene: TRBV15; abundance: once; j_gene: TRBJ1-3; CDR3aa: CATSRDFAGSGNTIYF; CDR3nt: TGTGCCACCAGCAGAGATTTCGCGGGCTCTGGAAACACCATATATTTT
d_gene: TRBD1; v_gene: TRBV9; abundance: NA; j_gene: TRBJ2-1; CDR3aa: CASSVDPGTGVIFKQFF; CDR3nt: TGTGCCAGCAGCGTAGACCCCGGGACAGGGGTTATCTTCAAGCAGTTCTTC
d_gene: TRBD1; v_gene: TRBV19; abundance: once; j_gene: TRBJ2-3; CDR3aa: CASSDRGDTDTQYF; CDR3nt: TGTGCCAGTTCAGACAGGGGGGACACAGATACGCAGTATTTT
d_gene: NA; v_gene: TRBV5-4; abundance: NA; j_gene: TRBJ1-3; CDR3aa: CASSLPGTSGNTIYF; CDR3nt: TGTGCCAGCAGCTTGCCGGGGACATCTGGAAACACCATATATTTT
d_gene: TRBD2; v_gene: TRBV27; abundance: NA; j_gene: TRBJ2-1; CDR3aa: CASSPTSGGTNEQFF; CDR3nt: TGTGCCAGCAGCCCGACTAGCGGGGGTACCAATGAGCAGTTCTTC
d_gene: NA; v_gene: TRBV7-2; abundance: once; j_gene: TRBJ1-1; CDR3aa: CASSLVIAGAGEAFF; CDR3nt: TGTGCCAGCAGCTTAGTTATAGCAGGGGCTGGTGAAGCTTTCTTT
d_gene: TRBD2; v_gene: TRBV6-5; abundance: NA; j_gene: TRBJ2-7; CDR3aa: CASHAPGSGVHEQYF; CDR3nt: TGTGCCAGCCATGCCCCCGGGAGCGGGGTACACGAGCAGTACTTC
d_gene: NA; v_gene: TRBV11-1; abundance: NA; j_gene: TRBJ1-1; CDR3aa: CASSLIFGVNTEAFF; CDR3nt: TGTGCCAGCAGCTTAATTTTTGGAGTGAACACTGAAGCTTTCTTT
d_gene: NA; v_gene: TRBV19; abundance: NA; j_gene: TRBJ2-3; CDR3aa: CASMLRSGVLDTQYF; CDR3nt: TGTGCCAGTATGTTGCGGTCTGGAGTGCTTGATACGCAGTATTTT
d_gene: NA; v_gene: TRBV14; abundance: NA; j_gene: TRBJ2-1; CDR3aa: CASSQALLEWQFF; CDR3nt: TGTGCCAGCAGCCAAGCCCTACTAGAGTGGCAGTTCTTC
d_gene: TRBD1; v_gene: TRBV5-1; abundance: NA; j_gene: TRBJ1-6; CDR3aa: CASSPGTDDSPLHF; CDR3nt: TGCGCCAGCAGCCCCGGGACAGATGATTCACCCCTCCACTTT
d_gene: TRBD1; v_gene: TRBV27; abundance: NA; j_gene: TRBJ1-5; CDR3aa: CASAPSGTVSNQPQHF; CDR3nt: TGTGCCAGCGCCCCCTCCGGGACAGTTAGCAATCAGCCCCAGCATTTT
d_gene: TRBD1; v_gene: TRBV19; abundance: NA; j_gene: TRBJ2-5; CDR3aa: CASSIDGGQGQETQYF; CDR3nt: TGTGCCAGTAGTATAGACGGGGGACAGGGCCAAGAGACCCAGTACTTC
d_gene: NA; v_gene: TRBV5-4; abundance: NA; j_gene: TRBJ1-1; CDR3aa: CASSRAGQSNTEAFF; CDR3nt: TGTGCCAGCAGCCGGGCCGGACAGTCGAACACTGAAGCTTTCTTT
d_gene: TRBD1; v_gene: TRBV6-5; abundance: NA; j_gene: TRBJ1-2; CDR3aa: CASSYDRATTYGYTF; CDR3nt: TGTGCCAGCAGTTACGACAGGGCTACAACCTATGGCTACACCTTC
d_gene: TRBD1; v_gene: TRBV7-9; abundance: NA; j_gene: TRBJ1-6; CDR3aa: CASSFGTGGPRALHF; CDR3nt: TGTGCCAGCAGCTTCGGGACAGGGGGCCCTCGGGCCCTCCACTTT
d_gene: NA; v_gene: TRBV25-1; abundance: NA; j_gene: TRBJ1-2; CDR3aa: CASSEWGANYGYTF; CDR3nt: TGTGCCAGCAGTGAATGGGGGGCTAACTATGGCTACACCTTC
d_gene: NA; v_gene: TRBV27; abundance: NA; j_gene: TRBJ2-1; CDR3aa: CASSLSMRAGSSYNEQFF; CDR3nt: TGTGCCAGCAGTTTATCCATGAGGGCCGGAAGCTCCTACAATGAGCAGTTCTTC
d_gene: TRBD2; v_gene: TRBV7-2; abundance: NA; j_gene: TRBJ2-3; CDR3aa: CASSFPGLLTDTQYF; CDR3nt: TGTGCCAGCAGCTTTCCGGGACTACTCACAGATACGCAGTATTTT
d_gene: NA; v_gene: TRBV18; abundance: NA; j_gene: TRBJ2-1; CDR3aa: CASSPLPRQGDNEQFF; CDR3nt: TGTGCCAGCTCACCACTTCCCCGCCAGGGTGACAATGAGCAGTTCTTC
d_gene: NA; v_gene: TRBV9; abundance: NA; j_gene: TRBJ2-1; CDR3aa: CASSALVYNEQFF; CDR3nt: TGTGCCAGCAGCGCCCTTGTCTACAATGAGCAGTTCTTC
d_gene: NA; v_gene: TRBV10-3; abundance: NA; j_gene: TRBJ2-1; CDR3aa: CAIRDERDYNEQFF; CDR3nt: TGTGCCATCAGGGATGAACGGGACTACAATGAGCAGTTCTTC
d_gene: TRBD1; v_gene: TRBV19; abundance: NA; j_gene: TRBJ2-7; CDR3aa: CASRDRKHEQYF; CDR3nt: TGTGCCAGTAGGGACAGGAAGCACGAGCAGTACTTC
d_gene: TRBD2; v_gene: TRBV14; abundance: NA; j_gene: TRBJ2-3; CDR3aa: CASKGPARGADTQYF; CDR3nt: TGTGCCAGCAAAGGGCCGGCCCGGGGGGCAGATACGCAGTATTTT
d_gene: NA; v_gene: TRBV5-5; abundance: NA; j_gene: TRBJ2-3; CDR3aa: CASSLSADTQYF; CDR3nt: TGTGCCAGCAGCTTAAGCGCAGATACGCAGTATTTT